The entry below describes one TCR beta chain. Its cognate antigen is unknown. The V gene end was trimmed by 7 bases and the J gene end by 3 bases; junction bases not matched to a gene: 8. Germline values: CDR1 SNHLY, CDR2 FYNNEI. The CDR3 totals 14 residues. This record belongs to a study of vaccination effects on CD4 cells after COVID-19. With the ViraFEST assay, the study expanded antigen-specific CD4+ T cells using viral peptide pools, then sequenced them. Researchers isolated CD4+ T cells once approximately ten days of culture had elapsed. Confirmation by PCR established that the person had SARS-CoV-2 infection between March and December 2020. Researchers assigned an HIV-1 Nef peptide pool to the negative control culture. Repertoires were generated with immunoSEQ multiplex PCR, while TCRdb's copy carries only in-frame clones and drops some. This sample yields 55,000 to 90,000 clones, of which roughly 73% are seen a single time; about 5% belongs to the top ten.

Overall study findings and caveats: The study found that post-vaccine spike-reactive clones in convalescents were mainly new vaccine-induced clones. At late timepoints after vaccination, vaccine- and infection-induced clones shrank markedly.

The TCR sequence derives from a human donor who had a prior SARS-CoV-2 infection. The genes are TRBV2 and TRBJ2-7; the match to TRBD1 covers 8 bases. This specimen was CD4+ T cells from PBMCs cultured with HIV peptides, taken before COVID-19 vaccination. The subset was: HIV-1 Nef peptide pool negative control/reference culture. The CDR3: CASTATGVRYEQYF. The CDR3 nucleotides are TGTGCCAGCACTGCGACAGGGGTACGCTACGAGCAGTACTTC.